The 19 T cell receptor beta chains in this list originate from one sample, sequenced in a study of monozygotic twins with inflammatory bowel disease. No DNA is given; TCRdb re-called the 5' RACE reads and lists each CDR3 protein once. The sample holds 300,000 to 350,000 distinct CDR3 sequences. Source material: blood. The receptors derive from a human donor with ulcerative colitis or Crohn's disease, or a healthy co-twin of an affected twin (not recorded which).

This chain joins TRBV12-3 or TRBV12-4 and TRBJ1-4; TCRdb calls TRBD1, which cannot be checked without DNA. The CDR3 is made up of 14 amino acids. The CDR3 is CASSFRTGNEKLFF.

V gene TRBV19 combines with J gene TRBJ2-2; TCRdb names TRBD1, which stays unverified in the absence of DNA. The CDR3 is 16 amino acids. CDR1 and CDR2 from the germline V gene are LNHDA and SQIVND (reference sequence). Here the CDR3 reads CASSTYPGGNTGELFF.

The chain joins TRBV12-3 or TRBV12-4 to TRBJ1-4. The CDR3 has 15 residues. The CDR3 loop is CASCYSGPRNEKLFF.

The chain carries TRBV9 and TRBJ1-2. Germline V gene sequence: CDR1 SGDLS, CDR2 YYNGEE. The CDR3 runs to 12 residues. Here the CDR3 reads CASSVFGGGYTF.

This chain links TRBV5-1 with TRBJ2-7. The CDR3 runs 12 residues. Germline V gene sequence: CDR1 SGHRS, CDR2 YFSETQ. The CDR3: CASSPSGVEQYF.

The rearrangement uses TRBV27 and TRBJ1-5; TCRdb's D call of TRBD1 is untestable without DNA. The CDR3 runs to 17 residues. Germline V gene data show CDR1 as MNHEY and CDR2 as SMNVEV (reference sequence). Here the CDR3 reads CASSLRLTGDSDQPQHF.

The chain employs TRBV7-2 and TRBJ1-2; TCRdb designates TRBD1, a call that cannot be tested without DNA. Germline loops: CDR1 SGHTA, CDR2 FQGNSA. CDR3 length: 16 residues. The CDR3 sequence: CASSLGDSRSNYGYTF.

The chain uses TRBV28 and TRBJ2-1; without DNA, the TCRdb call of TRBD1 cannot be checked. Germline V gene lookup returns CDR1 MDHEN and CDR2 SYDVKM. The CDR3 is made up of 15 amino acids. CDR3 sequence: CASTTPVQGINEQFF.

This chain connects TRBV7-9 to TRBJ1-1. Germline V gene data show CDR1 as SEHNR and CDR2 as FQNEAQ (reference sequence). The CDR3 consists of 14 residues. The CDR3 sequence is CASSLQGAATEAFF.

V and J are TRBV25-1 and TRBJ2-2; absent DNA, TCRdb's TRBD1 call cannot be checked. This CDR3 region has 18 residues. Germline loops: CDR1 MGHDK, CDR2 SYGVNS. CDR3 residues: CASSEFKGGQLNTGELFF.

The rearrangement uses TRBV5-4 and TRBJ2-1; the TRBD2 assignment by TCRdb is unverifiable without DNA. This CDR3 has 15 amino acids. From germline, CDR1 is SGHNT and CDR2 YYREEE (reference sequence). Here the CDR3 reads CASSVSANSYNEQFF.

The V call is TRBV28, the J call TRBJ1-5; TCRdb's D call of TRBD1 is untestable without DNA. This CDR3 has 15 amino acids. The germline V gene encodes CDR1 MDHEN and CDR2 SYDVKM. The CDR3 here is CASSLGGNGNQPQHF.

The V call is TRBV29-1, the J call TRBJ2-5; the TCRdb D gene call, TRBD1, has no DNA to confirm it. There are 16 residues in the CDR3. Germline assignment: CDR1 SQVTM and CDR2 ANQGSEA. CDR3 loop: CSVEDGGTGSQETQYF.

The chain uses TRBV27 and TRBJ1-6; as DNA is missing, the TRBD1 call by TCRdb cannot be tested. This CDR3 spans 14 amino acids. Per the germline V gene, CDR1 is MNHEY and CDR2 is SMNVEV (reference sequence). The CDR3 loop reads CASMRTGSNSPLHF.

This chain links TRBV11-3 with TRBJ2-5; TCRdb's D gene call, TRBD2, goes unchecked for lack of DNA. The CDR3 runs to 18 residues. Germline V gives CDR1 SGHNT, CDR2 YENEEA. The CDR3 here is CASSLGFPGLADQETQYF.

This rearrangement joins TRBV5-1 to TRBJ2-2. The CDR3 runs to 15 residues. Germline lookup yields CDR1 SGHRS and CDR2 YFSETQ. CDR3: CASSLVLADTGELFF.

The V gene is TRBV3-1, the J gene TRBJ1-2; checking the TCRdb D call of TRBD1 is not possible without DNA. Germline CDR1 reads LGHDT; CDR2 reads YNNKEL (reference sequence). The CDR3 contains 14 residues. The CDR3 loop is CASSLRRENYGYTF.

J is TRBJ2-7 and V is TRBV11-2. CDR1 and CDR2 (germline): SGHAT, FQNNGV. CDR3 length equals 16 residues. The chain's CDR3 is CASSTHRGQGPYEQYF. Full variable domain (outside the CDR3, taken from reference TRBV11-2 and TRBJ2-7): EAGVAQSPRYKIIEKRQSVAFWCNPISGHATLYWYQQILGQGPKLLIQFQNNGVVDDSQLPKDRFSAERLKGVDSTLKIQPAKLEDSAVYLCASSTHRGQGPYEQYFGPGTRLTVT.

The chain combines TRBV5-1 with TRBJ2-3. The CDR3 contains 14 residues. The germline V gene has CDR1 SGHRS and CDR2 YFSETQ. This CDR3 is CASSLGPGTDTQYF. Variable domain in full (rest from reference TRBV5-1 and TRBJ2-3): KAGVTQTPRYLIKTRGQQVTLSCSPISGHRSVSWYQQTPGQGLQFLFEYFSETQRNKGNFPGRFSGRQFSNSRSEMNVSTLELGDSALYLCASSLGPGTDTQYFGPGTRLTVL.